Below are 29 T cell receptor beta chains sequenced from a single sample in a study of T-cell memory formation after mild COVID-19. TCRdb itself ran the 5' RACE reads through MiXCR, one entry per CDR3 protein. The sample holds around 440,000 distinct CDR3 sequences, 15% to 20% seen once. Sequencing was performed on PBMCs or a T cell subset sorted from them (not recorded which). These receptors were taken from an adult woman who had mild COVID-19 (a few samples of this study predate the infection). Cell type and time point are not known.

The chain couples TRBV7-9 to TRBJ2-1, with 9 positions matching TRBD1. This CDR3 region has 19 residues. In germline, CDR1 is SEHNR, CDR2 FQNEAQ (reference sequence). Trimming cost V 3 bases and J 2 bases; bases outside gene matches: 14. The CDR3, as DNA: TGTGCCAGCAGCTTCAGAGGACAGGGGAAATTTGTTACCTACAATGAGCAGTTCTTC. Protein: CASSFRGQGKFVTYNEQFF.

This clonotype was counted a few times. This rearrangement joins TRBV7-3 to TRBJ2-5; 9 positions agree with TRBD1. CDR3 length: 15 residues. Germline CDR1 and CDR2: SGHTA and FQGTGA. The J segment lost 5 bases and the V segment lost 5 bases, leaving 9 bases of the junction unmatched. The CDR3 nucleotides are TGTGCCAGCAGCGACGGGACAGGGACGAGGGAGACCCAGTACTTC. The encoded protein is CASSDGTGTRETQYF.

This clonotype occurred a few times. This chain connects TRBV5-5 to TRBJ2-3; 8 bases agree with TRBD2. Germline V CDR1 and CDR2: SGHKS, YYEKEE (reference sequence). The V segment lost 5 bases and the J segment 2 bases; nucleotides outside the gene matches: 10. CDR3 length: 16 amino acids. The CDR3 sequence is CASSAGGYPSTDTQYF. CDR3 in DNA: TGTGCCAGCAGTGCGGGGGGATACCCCTCCACAGATACGCAGTATTTT.

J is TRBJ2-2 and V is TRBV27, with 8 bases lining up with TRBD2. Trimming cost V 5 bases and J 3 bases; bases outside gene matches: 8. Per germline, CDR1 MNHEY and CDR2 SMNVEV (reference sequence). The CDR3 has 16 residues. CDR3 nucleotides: TGTGCCAGCAGTACATACCGGACTAGCCACACCGGGGAGCTGTTTTTT. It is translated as CASSTYRTSHTGELFF.

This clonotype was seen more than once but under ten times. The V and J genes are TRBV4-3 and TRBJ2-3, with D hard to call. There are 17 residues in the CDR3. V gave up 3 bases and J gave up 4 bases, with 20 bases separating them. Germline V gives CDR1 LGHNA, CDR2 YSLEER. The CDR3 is CASSQGWIGPPADTQYF. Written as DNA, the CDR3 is TGCGCCAGCAGCCAGGGATGGATTGGCCCACCCGCAGATACGCAGTATTTT.

This CDR3 reads CASSFGTSGGYEQFF. The CDR3, as DNA: TGCGCCAGCAGCTTCGGGACTAGCGGGGGGTATGAGCAGTTCTTC. The chain combines TRBV5-1 with TRBJ2-1, with 15 bases fitting TRBD2. Trimming cost V 2 bases and J 8 bases; bases outside gene matches: 2. The CDR3 runs to 15 residues. The germline V gene encodes CDR1 SGHRS and CDR2 YFSETQ.

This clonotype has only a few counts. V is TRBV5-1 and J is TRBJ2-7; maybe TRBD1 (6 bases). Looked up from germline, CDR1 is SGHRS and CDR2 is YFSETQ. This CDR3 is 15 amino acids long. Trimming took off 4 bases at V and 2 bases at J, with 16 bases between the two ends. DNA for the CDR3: TGCGCCAGCAGCACAACCACAGGGTCTGCCTACGAGCAGTACTTC. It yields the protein CASSTTTGSAYEQYF.

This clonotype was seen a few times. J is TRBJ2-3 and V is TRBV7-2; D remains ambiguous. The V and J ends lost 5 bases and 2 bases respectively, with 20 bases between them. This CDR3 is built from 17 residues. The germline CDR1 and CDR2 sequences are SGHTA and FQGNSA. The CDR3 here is CASSLPLVPRNTDTQYF. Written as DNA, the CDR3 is TGTGCCAGCAGCCTCCCCCTGGTTCCACGAAACACAGATACGCAGTATTTT.

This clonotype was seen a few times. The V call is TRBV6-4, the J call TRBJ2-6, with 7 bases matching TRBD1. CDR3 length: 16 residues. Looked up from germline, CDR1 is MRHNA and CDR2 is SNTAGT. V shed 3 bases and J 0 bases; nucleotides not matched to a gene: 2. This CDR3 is CASSEDRSSGANVLTF. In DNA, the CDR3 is TGTGCCAGCAGTGAGGACAGGAGCTCTGGGGCCAACGTCCTGACTTTC.

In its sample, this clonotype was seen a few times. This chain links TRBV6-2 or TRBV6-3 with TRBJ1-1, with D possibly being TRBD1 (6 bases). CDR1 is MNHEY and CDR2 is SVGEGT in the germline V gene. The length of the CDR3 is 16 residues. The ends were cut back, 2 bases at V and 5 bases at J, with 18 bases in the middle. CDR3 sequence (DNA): TGTGCCAGCAGTTACGAAATAGCGGGGGCATCAACTGAAGCTTTCTTT. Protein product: CASSYEIAGASTEAFF.

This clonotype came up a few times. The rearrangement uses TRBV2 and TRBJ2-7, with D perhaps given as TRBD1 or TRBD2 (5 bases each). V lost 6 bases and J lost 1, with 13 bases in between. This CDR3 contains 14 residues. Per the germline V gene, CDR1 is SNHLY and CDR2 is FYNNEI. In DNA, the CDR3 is TGTGCCAGCAGAGGGACGCCCTCGTCCTACGAGCAGTACTTC. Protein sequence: CASRGTPSSYEQYF.

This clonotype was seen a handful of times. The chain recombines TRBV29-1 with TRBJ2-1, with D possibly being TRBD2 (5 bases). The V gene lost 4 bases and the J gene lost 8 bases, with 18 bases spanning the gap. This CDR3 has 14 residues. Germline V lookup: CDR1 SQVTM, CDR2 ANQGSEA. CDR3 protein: CSVVVGIDGDEQFF. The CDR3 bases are TGCAGCGTTGTGGTCGGGATAGACGGCGATGAGCAGTTCTTC.

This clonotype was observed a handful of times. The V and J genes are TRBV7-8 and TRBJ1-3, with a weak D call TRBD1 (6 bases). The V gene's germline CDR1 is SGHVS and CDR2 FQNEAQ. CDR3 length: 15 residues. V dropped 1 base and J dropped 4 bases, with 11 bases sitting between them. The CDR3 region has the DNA TGTGCCAGCAGCTTAGTCAGGGGTGGGGGAAACACCATATATTTT. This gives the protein CASSLVRGGGNTIYF.

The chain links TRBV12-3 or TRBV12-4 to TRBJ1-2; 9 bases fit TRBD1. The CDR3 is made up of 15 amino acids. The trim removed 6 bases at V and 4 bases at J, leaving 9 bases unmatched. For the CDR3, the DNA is TGTGCCAGCAGGGCCACAGGGGGCATCGGCTATGGCTACACCTTC. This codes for CASRATGGIGYGYTF.

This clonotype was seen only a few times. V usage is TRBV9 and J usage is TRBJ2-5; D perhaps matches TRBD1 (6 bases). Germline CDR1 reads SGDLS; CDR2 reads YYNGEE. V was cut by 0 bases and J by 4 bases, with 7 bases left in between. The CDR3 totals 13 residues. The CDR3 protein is CASSVGGGETQYF. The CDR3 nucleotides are TGTGCCAGCAGCGTAGGAGGGGGAGAGACCCAGTACTTC.

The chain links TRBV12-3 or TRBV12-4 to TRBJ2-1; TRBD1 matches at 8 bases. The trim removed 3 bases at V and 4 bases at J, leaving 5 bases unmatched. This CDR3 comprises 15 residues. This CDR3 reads CASSFLDRDYNEQFF. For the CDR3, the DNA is TGTGCCAGCAGTTTCTTGGACAGGGATTACAATGAGCAGTTCTTC.

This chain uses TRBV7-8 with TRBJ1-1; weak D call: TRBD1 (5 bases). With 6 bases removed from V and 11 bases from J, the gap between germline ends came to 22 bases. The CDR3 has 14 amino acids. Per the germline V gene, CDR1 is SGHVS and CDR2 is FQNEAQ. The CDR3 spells CASRPHGGKTRAFF. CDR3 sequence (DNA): TGTGCCAGCAGGCCTCATGGGGGAAAAACGAGGGCTTTCTTT.

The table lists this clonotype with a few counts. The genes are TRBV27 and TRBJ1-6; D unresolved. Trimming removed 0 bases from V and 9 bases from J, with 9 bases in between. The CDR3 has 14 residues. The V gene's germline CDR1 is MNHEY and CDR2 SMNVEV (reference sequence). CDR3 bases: TGTGCCAGCAGTTTATCCTCGGGCGGTTCACCCCTCCACTTT. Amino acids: CASSLSSGGSPLHF.

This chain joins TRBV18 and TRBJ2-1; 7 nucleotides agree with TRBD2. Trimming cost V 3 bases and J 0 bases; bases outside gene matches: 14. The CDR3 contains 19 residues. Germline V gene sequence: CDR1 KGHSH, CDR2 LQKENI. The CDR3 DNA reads TGTGCCAGCTCACCCCTTTCTAGCGGATCCTCCAGCTCCTACAATGAGCAGTTCTTC. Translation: CASSPLSSGSSSSYNEQFF.

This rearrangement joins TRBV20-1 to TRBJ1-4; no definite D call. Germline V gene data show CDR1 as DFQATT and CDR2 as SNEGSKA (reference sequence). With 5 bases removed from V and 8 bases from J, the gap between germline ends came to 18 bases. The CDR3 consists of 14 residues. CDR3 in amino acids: CSAGVPERVEKLFF. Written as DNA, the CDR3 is TGCAGTGCTGGAGTTCCCGAAAGGGTCGAAAAACTGTTTTTT.

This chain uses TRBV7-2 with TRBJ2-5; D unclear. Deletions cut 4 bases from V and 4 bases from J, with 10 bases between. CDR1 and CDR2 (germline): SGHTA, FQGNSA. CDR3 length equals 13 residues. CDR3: CASSSDIRETQYF. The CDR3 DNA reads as TGTGCCAGCAGCTCCGACATCCGAGAGACCCAGTACTTC.

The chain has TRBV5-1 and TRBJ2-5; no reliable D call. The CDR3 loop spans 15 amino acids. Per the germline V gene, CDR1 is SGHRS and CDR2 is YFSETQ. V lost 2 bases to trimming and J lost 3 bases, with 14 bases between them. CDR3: CASSFHLPGKETQYF. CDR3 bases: TGCGCCAGCAGCTTCCACCTTCCGGGCAAAGAGACCCAGTACTTC.

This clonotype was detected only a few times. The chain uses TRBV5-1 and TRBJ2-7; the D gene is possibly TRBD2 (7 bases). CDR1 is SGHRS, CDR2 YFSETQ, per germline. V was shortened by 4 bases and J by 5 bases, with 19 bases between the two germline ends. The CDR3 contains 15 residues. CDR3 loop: CASSGVRGGRNEQYF. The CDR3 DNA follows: TGCGCCAGCAGCGGAGTAAGGGGGGGGCGAAACGAGCAGTACTTC. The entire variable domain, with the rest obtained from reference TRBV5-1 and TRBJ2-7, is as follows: KAGVTQTPRYLIKTRGQQVTLSCSPISGHRSVSWYQQTPGQGLQFLFEYFSETQRNKGNFPGRFSGRQFSNSRSEMNVSTLELGDSALYLCASSGVRGGRNEQYFGPGTRLTVT.

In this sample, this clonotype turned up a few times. CDR3 sequence reads: CASSLFSGNQPQHF. The CDR3 bases are TGTGCCAGCAGTTTATTTTCGGGCAATCAGCCCCAGCATTTT. The chain combines TRBV12-3 or TRBV12-4 with TRBJ1-5; D unresolved. V shed 2 bases and J shed 2 bases, with 7 bases lying between them. The CDR3 spans 14 residues.

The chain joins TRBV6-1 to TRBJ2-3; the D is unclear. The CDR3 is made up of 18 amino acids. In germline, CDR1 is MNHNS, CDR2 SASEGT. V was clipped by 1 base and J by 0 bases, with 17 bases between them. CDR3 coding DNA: TGTGCCAGCAGTGAAGGTGGACGGAGTGGGATCAGCACAGATACGCAGTATTTT. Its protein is CASSEGGRSGISTDTQYF.

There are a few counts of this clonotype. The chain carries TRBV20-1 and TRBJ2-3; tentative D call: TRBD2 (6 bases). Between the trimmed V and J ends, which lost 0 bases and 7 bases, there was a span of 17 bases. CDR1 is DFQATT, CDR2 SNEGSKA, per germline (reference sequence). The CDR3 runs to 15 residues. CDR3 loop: CSARDLGGIRHTQYF. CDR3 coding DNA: TGCAGTGCTAGAGATCTCGGAGGGATAAGGCATACGCAGTATTTT.

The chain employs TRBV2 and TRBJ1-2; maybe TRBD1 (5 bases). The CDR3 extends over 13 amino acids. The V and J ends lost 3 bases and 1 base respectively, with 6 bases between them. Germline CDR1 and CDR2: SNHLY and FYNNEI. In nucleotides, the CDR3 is TGTGCCAGCAGTGACAGGGTTAACTATGGCTACACCTTC. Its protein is CASSDRVNYGYTF.

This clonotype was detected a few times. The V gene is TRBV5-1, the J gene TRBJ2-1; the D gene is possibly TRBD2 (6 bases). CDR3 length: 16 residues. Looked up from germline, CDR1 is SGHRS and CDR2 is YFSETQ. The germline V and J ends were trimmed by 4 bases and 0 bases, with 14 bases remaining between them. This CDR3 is CASSPFSGSSYNEQFF. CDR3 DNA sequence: TGCGCCAGCAGCCCCTTTAGCGGCAGCTCCTACAATGAGCAGTTCTTC.

The CDR3 nucleotides read TGTGCCAGCAGTGCTTCTAGGGAGACCCAGTACTTC. It encodes CASSASRETQYF. This chain links TRBV2 with TRBJ2-5; D unclear. Between the trimmed V and J ends, which lost 4 bases and 5 bases, there was a span of 8 bases. Germline-derived CDR1 and CDR2 are SNHLY and FYNNEI. The CDR3 runs to 12 residues. The full variable domain, its missing parts supplied by reference TRBV2 and TRBJ2-5, is EPEVTQTPSHQVTQMGQEVILRCVPISNHLYFYWYRQILGQKVEFLVSFYNNEISEKSEIFDDQFSVERPDGSNFTLKIRSTKLEDSAMYFCASSASRETQYFGPGTRLLVL.